This TCR beta chain is drawn from a study of Ad26.COV2.S vaccination and SARS-CoV-2 variants. Study-wide results and caveats: Total T cell responses may have been underestimated by the TCR breadth and depth analyses.

Sequencing used immunoSEQ multiplex PCR; TCRdb keeps in-frame clones, though not all of them. The top ten hold about 3.5% of the sample, which has hundreds of thousands of clones, around 87% seen once. With regard to this clone: Antigen specificity is unknown.

Treatment meaning: some 20 received Ad26.COV2.S at low or high dose, single or two shots; about 5 received placebo; per-sample allocation not given. Each sample was drawn 63 days after the first injection (of vaccine or placebo). The V end was cut by 0 bases, the J end by 8 bases, with 22 bases between. The CDR3 loop spans 18 amino acids. Per germline, CDR1 SNHLY and CDR2 FYNNEI. Specimen: peripheral blood, collected in a trial of Ad26.COV2.S vaccine versus placebo. The chain is built from TRBV2 and TRBJ1-4; D ambiguous. This TCR came from a person between 18 and 65 years old who received the Ad26.COV2.S COVID-19 vaccine or a placebo. This CDR3 is CASSEAQDPTLMGEKLFF. CDR3 nucleotides: TGTGCCAGCAGTGAAGCGCAGGACCCGACTCTAATGGGAGAAAAACTGTTTTTT.